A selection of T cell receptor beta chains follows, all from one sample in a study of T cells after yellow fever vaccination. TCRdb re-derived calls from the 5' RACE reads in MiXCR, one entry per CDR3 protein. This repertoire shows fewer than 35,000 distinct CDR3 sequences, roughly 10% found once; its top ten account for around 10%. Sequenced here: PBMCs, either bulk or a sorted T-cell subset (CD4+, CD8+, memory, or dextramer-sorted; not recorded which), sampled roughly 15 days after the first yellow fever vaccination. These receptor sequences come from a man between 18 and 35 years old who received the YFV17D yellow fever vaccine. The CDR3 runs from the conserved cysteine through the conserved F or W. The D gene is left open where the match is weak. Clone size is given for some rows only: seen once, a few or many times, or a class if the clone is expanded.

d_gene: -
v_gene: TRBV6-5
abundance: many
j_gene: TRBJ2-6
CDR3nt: TGTGCCAGCAGTTACTCGGGGGGTTCTGGGGCCAACGTCCTGACTTTC
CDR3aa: CASSYSGGSGANVLTF

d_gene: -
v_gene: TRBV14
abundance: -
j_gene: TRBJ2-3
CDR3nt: TGTGCCAGCAGTCAAGACGCACAGGGAGATACGCAGTATTTT
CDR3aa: CASSQDAQGDTQYF

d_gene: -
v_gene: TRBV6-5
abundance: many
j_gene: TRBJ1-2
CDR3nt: TGTGCCAGCAGTTCCCGGGGGACGGCGGGAAGGAGCTACACCTTC
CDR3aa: CASSSRGTAGRSYTF

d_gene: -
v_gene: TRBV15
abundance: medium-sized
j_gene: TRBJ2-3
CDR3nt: TGTGCCACCAGCAGAGATCAGGATACGCAGTATTTT
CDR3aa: CATSRDQDTQYF

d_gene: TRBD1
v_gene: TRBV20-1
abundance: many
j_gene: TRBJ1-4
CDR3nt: TGCAGTGCTAGGCGACAGGGGAATGAAAAACTGTTTTTT
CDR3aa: CSARRQGNEKLFF

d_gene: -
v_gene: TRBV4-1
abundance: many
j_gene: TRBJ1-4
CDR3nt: TGCGCCAGCAGCCAAGATGGCAGGGGAGCAACTAATGAAAAACTGTTTTTT
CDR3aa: CASSQDGRGATNEKLFF

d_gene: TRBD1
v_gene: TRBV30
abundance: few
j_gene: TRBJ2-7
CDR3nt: TGTGCCTGGGCTGTGACAGGGACCTACGAGCAGTACTTC
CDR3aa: CAWAVTGTYEQYF

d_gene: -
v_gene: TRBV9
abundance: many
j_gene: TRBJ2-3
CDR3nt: TGTGCCAGCAGCGTCCCGGGGAGCACAGATACGCAGTATTTT
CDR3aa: CASSVPGSTDTQYF

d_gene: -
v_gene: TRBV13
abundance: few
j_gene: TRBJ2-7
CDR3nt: TGTGCCAGCAGCTTAGCCGGTACCTACGAGCAGTACTTC
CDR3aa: CASSLAGTYEQYF

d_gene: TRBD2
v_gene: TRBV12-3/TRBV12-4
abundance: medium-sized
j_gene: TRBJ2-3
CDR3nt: TGTGCCAGCAGTTTGGGACTAGGGTTCGATACGCAGTATTTT
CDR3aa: CASSLGLGFDTQYF

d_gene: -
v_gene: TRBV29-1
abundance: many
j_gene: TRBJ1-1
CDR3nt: TGCAGCGTGAGTACAGGGTTGACTGAAGCTTTCTTT
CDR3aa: CSVSTGLTEAFF

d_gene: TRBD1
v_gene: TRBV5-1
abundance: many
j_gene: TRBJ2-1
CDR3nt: TGCGCCAGCAGCCTAGGGACAGGGGATGAGCAGTTCTTC
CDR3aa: CASSLGTGDEQFF

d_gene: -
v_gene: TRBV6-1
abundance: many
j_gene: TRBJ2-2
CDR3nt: TGTGCCAGCAGCAGGGGAGGGGGGGCCGCCGGGGAGCTGTTTTTT
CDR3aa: CASSRGGGAAGELFF

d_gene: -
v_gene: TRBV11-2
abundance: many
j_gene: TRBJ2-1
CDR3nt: TGTGCCAGCAGCCGAGGGGCGGGAAAGTTCTTC
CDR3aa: CASSRGAGKFF

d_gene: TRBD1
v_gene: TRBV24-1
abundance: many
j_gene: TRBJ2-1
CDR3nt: TGTGCCACCAGTGATCCGGGACAGGGTGAGAATGAGCAGTTCTTC
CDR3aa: CATSDPGQGENEQFF

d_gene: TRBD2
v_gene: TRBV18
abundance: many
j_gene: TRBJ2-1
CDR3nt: TGTGCCAGCTCACCATTCACTAGCGGGGCGAATGAGCAGTTCTTC
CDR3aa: CASSPFTSGANEQFF

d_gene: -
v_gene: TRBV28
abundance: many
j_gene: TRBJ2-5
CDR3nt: TGTGCCAGCAGTTTGTCCCGAGGGGGTCAAGAGACCCAGTACTTC
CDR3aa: CASSLSRGGQETQYF

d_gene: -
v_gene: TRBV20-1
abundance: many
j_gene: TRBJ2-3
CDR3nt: TGCAGTGCAACGGGGAACCGGGGCACAGATACGCAGTATTTT
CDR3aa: CSATGNRGTDTQYF

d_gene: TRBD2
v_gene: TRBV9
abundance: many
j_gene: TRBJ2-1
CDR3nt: TGTGCCAGCAGCCCCTCCGGGGTAGCGGGCTACAATGAGCAGTTCTTC
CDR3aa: CASSPSGVAGYNEQFF

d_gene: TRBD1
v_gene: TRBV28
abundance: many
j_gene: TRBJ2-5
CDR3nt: TGTGCCAGCAGCCGTACAGGGGCCATAGAGACCCAGTACTTC
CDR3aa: CASSRTGAIETQYF

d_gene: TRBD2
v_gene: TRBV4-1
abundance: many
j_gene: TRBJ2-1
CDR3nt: TGCGCCAGCAGCCAAGTAGCGGGGGTCAATGAGCAGTTCTTC
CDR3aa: CASSQVAGVNEQFF

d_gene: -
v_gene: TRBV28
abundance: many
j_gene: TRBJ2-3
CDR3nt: TGTGCCAGCAGGTCCCCCCAGGGAACAGATACGCAGTATTTT
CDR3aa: CASRSPQGTDTQYF

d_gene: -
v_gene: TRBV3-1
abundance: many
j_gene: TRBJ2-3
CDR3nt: TGTGCCAGCAGTTTGATATCCGGGGAGGATACGCAGTATTTT
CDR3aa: CASSLISGEDTQYF

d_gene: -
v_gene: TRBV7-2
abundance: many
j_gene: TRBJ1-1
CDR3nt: TGTGCCAGCAGCTTAGCACCGACAGTGAACACTGAAGCTTTCTTT
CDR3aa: CASSLAPTVNTEAFF

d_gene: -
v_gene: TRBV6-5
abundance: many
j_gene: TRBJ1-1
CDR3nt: TGTGCCAGCAGTTACCGTCGGCCAGGTACTGAAGCTTTCTTT
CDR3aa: CASSYRRPGTEAFF

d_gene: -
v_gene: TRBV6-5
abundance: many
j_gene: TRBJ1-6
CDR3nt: TGTGCCAGCAGTTACCGCGGGAGTTCACCCCTCCACTTT
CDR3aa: CASSYRGSSPLHF

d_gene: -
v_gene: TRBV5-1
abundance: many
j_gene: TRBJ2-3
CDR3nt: TGCGCCAGCAGCCCACCTCTAGTAACCACAGATACGCAGTATTTT
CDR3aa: CASSPPLVTTDTQYF

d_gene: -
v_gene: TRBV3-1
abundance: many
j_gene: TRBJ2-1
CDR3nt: TGTGCCAGCAGCCAGGGTATCGTAGTTACTGGCAATGAGCAGTTCTTC
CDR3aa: CASSQGIVVTGNEQFF

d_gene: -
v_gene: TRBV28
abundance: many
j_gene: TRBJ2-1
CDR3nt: TGTGCCAGCAGTTCAAATAGAAGGGGTTCCTACAATGAGCAGTTCTTC
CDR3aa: CASSSNRRGSYNEQFF

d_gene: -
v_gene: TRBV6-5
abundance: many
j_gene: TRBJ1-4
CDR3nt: TGTGCCAGCAGTTACCAACAGGGCGGTAATGAAAAACTGTTTTTT
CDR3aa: CASSYQQGGNEKLFF

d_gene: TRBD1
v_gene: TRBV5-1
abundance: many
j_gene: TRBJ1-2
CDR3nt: TGCGCCAGCAGCCAGGACAGGGGAGCTAACTATGGCTACACCTTC
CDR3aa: CASSQDRGANYGYTF

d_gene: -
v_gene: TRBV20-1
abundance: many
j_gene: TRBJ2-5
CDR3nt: TGCAGTGCTAGAGATTTGGACGCCCCGTACCAAGAGACCCAGTACTTC
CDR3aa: CSARDLDAPYQETQYF

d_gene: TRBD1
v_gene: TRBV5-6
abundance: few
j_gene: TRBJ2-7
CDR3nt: TGTGCCATCAGCCCCGGGACAGGGGGCTACGAGCAGTACTTC
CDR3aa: CAISPGTGGYEQYF

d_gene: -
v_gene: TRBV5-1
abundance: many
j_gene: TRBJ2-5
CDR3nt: TGCGCCAGCAGCTTGATATTTGCCCAGGGGAAGACAGAGACCCAGTACTTC
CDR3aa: CASSLIFAQGKTETQYF

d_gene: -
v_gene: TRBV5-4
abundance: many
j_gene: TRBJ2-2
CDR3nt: TGTGCCAGCAGCTTTGGTTTCCCGAACACCGGGGAGCTGTTTTTT
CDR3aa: CASSFGFPNTGELFF

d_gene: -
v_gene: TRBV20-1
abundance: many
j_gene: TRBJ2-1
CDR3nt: TGCAGTGCAGATAGCTCCTACAATGAGCAGTTCTTC
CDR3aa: CSADSSYNEQFF

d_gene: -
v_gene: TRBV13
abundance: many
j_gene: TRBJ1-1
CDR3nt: TGTGCCAGCAGCTGGGGCCGAGGCGAGAACACTGAAGCTTTCTTT
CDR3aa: CASSWGRGENTEAFF

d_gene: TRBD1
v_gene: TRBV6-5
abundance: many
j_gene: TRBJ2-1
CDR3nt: TGTGCCAGCAGTTATTGGGGACAGGGACACTACAATGAGCAGTTCTTC
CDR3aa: CASSYWGQGHYNEQFF

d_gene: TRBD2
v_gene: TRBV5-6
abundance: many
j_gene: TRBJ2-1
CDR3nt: TGTGCCAGCAGCGGGGGGGGACTTCCCAATGAGCAGTTCTTC
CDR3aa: CASSGGGLPNEQFF

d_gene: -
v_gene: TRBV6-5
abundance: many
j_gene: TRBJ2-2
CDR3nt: TGTGCCAGCAGTCGAGGGGGGGAGAACACCGGGGAGCTGTTTTTT
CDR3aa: CASSRGGENTGELFF

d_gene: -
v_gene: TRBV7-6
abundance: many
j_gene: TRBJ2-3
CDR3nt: TGTGCCAGCAGCTTAGATCCTTACAATACAGATACGCAGTATTTT
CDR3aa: CASSLDPYNTDTQYF

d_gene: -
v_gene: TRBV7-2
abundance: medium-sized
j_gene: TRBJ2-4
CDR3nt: TGTGCCAGCAGTTCGACCCTAGGGGGGGCGGCCAAAAACATTCAGTACTTC
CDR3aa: CASSSTLGGAAKNIQYF

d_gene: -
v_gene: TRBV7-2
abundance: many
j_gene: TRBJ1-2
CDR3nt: TGTGCCAGCAGCCGAGCGGCGGAAGCTAACTATGGCTACACCTTC
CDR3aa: CASSRAAEANYGYTF

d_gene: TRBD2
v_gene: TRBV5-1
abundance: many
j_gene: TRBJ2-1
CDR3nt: TGCGCCAGCAAATACGGGGGGGCTCGCAATGAGCAGTTCTTC
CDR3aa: CASKYGGARNEQFF

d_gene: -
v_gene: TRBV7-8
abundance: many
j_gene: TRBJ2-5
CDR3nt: TGTGCCAGCAGCTTACCCCGACAGGACTCCCAGTACTTC
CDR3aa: CASSLPRQDSQYF

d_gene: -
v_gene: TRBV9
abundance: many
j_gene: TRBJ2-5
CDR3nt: TGTGCCAGCAGCGTAGCCGGGGGCCTCCAAGAGACCCAGTACTTC
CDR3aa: CASSVAGGLQETQYF

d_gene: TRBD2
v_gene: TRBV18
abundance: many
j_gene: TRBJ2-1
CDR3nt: TGTGCCAGCTCCCCCCTGGGCGGGGGGGCGTCATACAATGAGCAGTTCTTC
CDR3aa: CASSPLGGGASYNEQFF

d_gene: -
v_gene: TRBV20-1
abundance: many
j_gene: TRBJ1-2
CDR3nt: TGCAGTGCTAGAGATCCTCATGGACAAGGCTACACCTTC
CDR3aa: CSARDPHGQGYTF

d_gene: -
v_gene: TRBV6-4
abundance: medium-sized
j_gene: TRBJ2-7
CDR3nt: TGTGCCAGCAGTGACATCGGAGACAGTCACGAGCAGTACTTC
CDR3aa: CASSDIGDSHEQYF

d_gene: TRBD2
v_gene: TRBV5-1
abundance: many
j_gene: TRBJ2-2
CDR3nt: TGCGCCAGCAGCTGGGGAGGGGTCTCCGGGGAGCTGTTTTTT
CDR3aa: CASSWGGVSGELFF

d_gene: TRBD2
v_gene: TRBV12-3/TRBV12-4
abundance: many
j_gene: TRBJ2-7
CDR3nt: TGTGCCAGCAGGGGGGGGGGCTACGAGCAGTACTTC
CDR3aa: CASRGGGYEQYF

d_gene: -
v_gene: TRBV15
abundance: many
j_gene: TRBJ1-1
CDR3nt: TGTGCCACCAGCAGAGTAGGGCAGGGTCCGAACACTGAAGCTTTCTTT
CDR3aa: CATSRVGQGPNTEAFF